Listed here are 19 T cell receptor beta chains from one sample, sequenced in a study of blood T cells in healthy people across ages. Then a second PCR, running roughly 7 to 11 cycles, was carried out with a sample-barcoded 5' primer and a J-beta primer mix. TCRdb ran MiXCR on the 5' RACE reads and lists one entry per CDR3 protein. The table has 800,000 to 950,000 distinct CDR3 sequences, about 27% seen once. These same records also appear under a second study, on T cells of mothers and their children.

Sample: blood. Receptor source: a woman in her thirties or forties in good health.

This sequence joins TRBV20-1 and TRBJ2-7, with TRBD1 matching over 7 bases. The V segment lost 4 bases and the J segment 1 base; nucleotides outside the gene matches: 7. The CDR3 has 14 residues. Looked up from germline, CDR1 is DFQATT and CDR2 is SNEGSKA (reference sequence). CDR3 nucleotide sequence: TGCAGTGCTACCACGGGACAGATTTCCTACGAGCAGTACTTC. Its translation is CSATTGQISYEQYF.

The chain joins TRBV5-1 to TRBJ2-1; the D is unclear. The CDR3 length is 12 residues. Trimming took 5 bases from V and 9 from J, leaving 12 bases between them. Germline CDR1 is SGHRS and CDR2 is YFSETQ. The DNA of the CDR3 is TGCGCCAGCAGTAAAGGGTCGGGTGAGCAGTTCTTC. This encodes CASSKGSGEQFF.

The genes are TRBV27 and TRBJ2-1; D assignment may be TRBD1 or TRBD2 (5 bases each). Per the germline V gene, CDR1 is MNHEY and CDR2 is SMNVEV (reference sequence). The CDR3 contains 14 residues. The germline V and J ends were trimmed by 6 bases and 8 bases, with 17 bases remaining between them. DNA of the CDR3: TGTGCCAGCAGCCGTCCTGCAGGGAGCCATGAGCAGTTCTTC. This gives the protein CASSRPAGSHEQFF.

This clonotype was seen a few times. CDR3 DNA sequence: TGCAGTGCTAGGGGACAGGGCTTCTATGGCTACACCTTC. Translating gives CSARGQGFYGYTF. The chain carries TRBV20-1 and TRBJ1-2; 9 nucleotides align to TRBD1. J gave up 4 bases and V 3 bases, and 3 bases lay outside the gene matches. CDR1 DFQATT and CDR2 SNEGSKA come from the germline V gene (reference sequence). The CDR3 length is 13 residues.

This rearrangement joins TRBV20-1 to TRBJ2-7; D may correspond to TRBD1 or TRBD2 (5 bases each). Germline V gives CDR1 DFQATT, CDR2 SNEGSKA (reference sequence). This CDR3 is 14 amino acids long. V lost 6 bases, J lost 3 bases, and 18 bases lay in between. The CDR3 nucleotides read TGCAGTGCACGTATAGGGACGGCGGGCTACGAGCAGTACTTC. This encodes CSARIGTAGYEQYF.

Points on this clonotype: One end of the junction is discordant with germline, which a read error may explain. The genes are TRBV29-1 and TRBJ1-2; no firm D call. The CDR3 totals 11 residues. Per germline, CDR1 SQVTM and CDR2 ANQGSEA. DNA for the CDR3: TGCAGCGTTCAAGACTTGGTTGGCTACACCTTC. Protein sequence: CSVQDLVGYTF.

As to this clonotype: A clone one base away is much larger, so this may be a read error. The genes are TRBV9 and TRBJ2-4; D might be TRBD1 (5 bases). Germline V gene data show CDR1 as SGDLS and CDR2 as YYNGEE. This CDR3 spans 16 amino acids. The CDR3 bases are TGTACCAGCAGCCCGAAGGGTGGGGCGGCCAAAAACATTCAGTACTTC. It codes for CTSSPKGGAAKNIQYF.

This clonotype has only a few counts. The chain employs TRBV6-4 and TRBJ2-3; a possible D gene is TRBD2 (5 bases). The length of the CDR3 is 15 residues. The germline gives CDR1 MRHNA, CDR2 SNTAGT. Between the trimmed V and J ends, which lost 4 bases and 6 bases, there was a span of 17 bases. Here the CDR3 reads CASSGTGSSGDTQYF. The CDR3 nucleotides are TGTGCCAGCAGTGGAACGGGGAGCTCGGGCGATACGCAGTATTTT.

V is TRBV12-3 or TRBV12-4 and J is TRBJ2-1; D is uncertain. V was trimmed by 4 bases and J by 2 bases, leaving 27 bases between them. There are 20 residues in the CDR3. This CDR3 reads CASSYPILRGRLVTYNEQFF. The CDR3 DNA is TGTGCCAGCAGTTACCCTATATTACGAGGCCGTTTAGTAACCTACAATGAGCAGTTCTTC.

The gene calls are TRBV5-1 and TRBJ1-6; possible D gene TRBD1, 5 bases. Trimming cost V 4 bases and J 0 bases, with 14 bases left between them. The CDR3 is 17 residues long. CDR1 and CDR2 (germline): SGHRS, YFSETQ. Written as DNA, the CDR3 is TGCGCCAGCAGCCGACAGCCTAGCAGCTCCTATAATTCACCCCTCCACTTT. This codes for CASSRQPSSSYNSPLHF.

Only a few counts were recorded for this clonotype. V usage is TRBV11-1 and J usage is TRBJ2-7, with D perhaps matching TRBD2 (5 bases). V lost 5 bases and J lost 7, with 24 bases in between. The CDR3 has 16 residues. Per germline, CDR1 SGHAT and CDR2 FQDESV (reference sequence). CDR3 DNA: TGTGCCAGCAGCCCTCACATTCCAGCCGACCCGGGGGAGCAGTACTTC. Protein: CASSPHIPADPGEQYF.

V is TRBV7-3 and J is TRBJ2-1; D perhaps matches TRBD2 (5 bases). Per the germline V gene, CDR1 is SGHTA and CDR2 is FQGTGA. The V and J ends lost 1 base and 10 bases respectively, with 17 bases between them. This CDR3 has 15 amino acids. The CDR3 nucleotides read TGTGCCAGCAGCTTAAGCATCGGAGCGGTAGGGGAGCAGTTCTTC. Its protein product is CASSLSIGAVGEQFF. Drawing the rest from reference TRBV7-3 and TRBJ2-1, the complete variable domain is GAGVSQTPSNKVTEKGKYVELRCDPISGHTALYWYRQSLGQGPEFLIYFQGTGAADDSGLPNDRFFAVRPEGSVSTLKIQRTERGDSAVYLCASSLSIGAVGEQFFGPGTRLTVL.

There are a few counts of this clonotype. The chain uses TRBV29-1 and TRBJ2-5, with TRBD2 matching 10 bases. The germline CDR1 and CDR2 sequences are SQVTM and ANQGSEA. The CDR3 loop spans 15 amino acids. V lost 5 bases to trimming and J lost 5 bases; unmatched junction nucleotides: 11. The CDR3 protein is CSVPSSGGARETQYF. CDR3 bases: TGCAGCGTTCCCTCCAGCGGGGGGGCCCGGGAGACCCAGTACTTC.

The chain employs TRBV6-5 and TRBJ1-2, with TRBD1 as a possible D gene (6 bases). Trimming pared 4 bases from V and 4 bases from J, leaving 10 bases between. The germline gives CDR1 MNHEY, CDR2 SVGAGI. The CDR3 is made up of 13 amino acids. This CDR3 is CASSFSRGYGYTF. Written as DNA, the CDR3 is TGTGCCAGCAGTTTTAGCAGGGGCTATGGCTACACCTTC.

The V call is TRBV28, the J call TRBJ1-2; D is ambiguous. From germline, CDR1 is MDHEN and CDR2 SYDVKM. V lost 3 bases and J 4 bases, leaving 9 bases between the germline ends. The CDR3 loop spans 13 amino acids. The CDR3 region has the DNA TGTGCCAGCAGTTTTCCTGCCGCCTATGGCTACACCTTC. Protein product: CASSFPAAYGYTF.

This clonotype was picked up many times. The CDR3 region has the DNA TGTGCCAGCAGCTTAAGCGGCCAAGAGACCCAGTACTTC. Its translation is CASSLSGQETQYF. This chain uses TRBV7-2 with TRBJ2-5; perhaps TRBD2 as D (5 bases). The CDR3 is made up of 13 amino acids. CDR1 is SGHTA and CDR2 is FQGNSA in the germline V gene. Trimming left V 2 bases short and J 1 base short, with 5 bases between. Using reference TRBV7-2 and TRBJ2-5 for the parts outside the CDR3, the full variable domain is GAGVSQSPSNKVTEKGKDVELRCDPISGHTALYWYRQSLGQGLEFLIYFQGNSAPDKSGLPSDRFSAERTGGSVSTLTIQRTQQEDSAVYLCASSLSGQETQYFGPGTRLLVL.

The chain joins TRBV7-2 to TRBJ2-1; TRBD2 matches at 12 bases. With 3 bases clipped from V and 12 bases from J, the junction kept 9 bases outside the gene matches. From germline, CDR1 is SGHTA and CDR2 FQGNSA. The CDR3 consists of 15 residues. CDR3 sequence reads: CASSFELAGGDGQFF. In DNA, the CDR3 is TGTGCCAGCAGCTTTGAGCTAGCGGGGGGGGATGGGCAGTTCTTC.

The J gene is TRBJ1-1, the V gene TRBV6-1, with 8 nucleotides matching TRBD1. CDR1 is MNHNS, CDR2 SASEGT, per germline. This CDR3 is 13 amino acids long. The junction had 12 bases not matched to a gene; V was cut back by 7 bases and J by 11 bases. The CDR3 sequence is CASKRQGTVEAFF. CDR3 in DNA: TGTGCCAGCAAAAGACAGGGGACTGTTGAGGCTTTCTTT.

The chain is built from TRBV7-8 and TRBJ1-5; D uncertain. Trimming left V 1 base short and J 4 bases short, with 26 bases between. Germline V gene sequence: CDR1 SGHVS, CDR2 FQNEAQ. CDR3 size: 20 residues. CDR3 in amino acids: CASSLVNERLFTLDNQPQHF. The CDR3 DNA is TGTGCCAGCAGCTTAGTAAATGAACGGCTGTTTACACTTGATAATCAGCCCCAGCATTTT.